Below are 23 T cell receptor beta chains sequenced from a single sample in a study of blood T cell repertoires in COVID-19. Sequencing used immunoSEQ multiplex PCR; TCRdb keeps in-frame clones, though not all of them. The table records 50,000 to 75,000 clones, around 92% of them present only once. Input material: peripheral blood. The source of these receptors is a human donor in a cohort sampled during active COVID-19.

This chain joins TRBV4-1 and TRBJ1-2; 7 bases map to TRBD1. The trim removed 0 bases at V and 4 bases at J, leaving 8 bases unmatched. The CDR3 is 16 amino acids. The germline V gene has CDR1 MGHRA and CDR2 YSYEKL. DNA of the CDR3: TGCGCCAGCAGCCAAGATCGTCCGACAGGGACCTATGGCTACACCTTC. Translated: CASSQDRPTGTYGYTF.

The chain couples TRBV10-2 to TRBJ2-3; 13 bases are shared with TRBD2. CDR3 length: 16 residues. The germline gives CDR1 WSHSY, CDR2 SAAADI. Unmatched junction bases numbered 7, after V lost 4 bases and J lost 6 bases. The CDR3 loop reads CASSAVTSGGRDTQYF. The CDR3 DNA reads TGCGCCAGCAGTGCGGTGACTAGCGGGGGGCGGGATACGCAGTATTTT.

The chain joins TRBV6-5 to TRBJ2-7; 7 bases map to TRBD1. CDR1 MNHEY and CDR2 SVGAGI come from the germline V gene. With V trimmed by 0 bases and J by 4 bases, 9 bases remained unmatched. This CDR3 has 16 residues. This CDR3 is CASSYSIRGRGYEQYF. CDR3 bases: TGTGCCAGCAGTTACTCGATAAGGGGCAGGGGGTACGAGCAGTACTTC.

The CDR3 region has the DNA TGTGCCAGCAGGATAGGGGGGGGGCGCCGGGATACGCAGTATTTT. It codes for CASRIGGGRRDTQYF. The chain employs TRBV6-5 and TRBJ2-3; TRBD2 might be the D (7 bases). CDR1 is MNHEY, CDR2 SVGAGI, per germline. This CDR3 region has 15 residues. V was cut by 6 bases and J by 6 bases, with 19 bases left in between.

As to this clone: At one boundary the junction diverges from the germline segment, which might be a read error. V usage is TRBV7-9 and J usage is TRBJ2-5; 10 bases agree with TRBD1. Germline V gene data show CDR1 as SEHNR and CDR2 as FQNEAQ (reference sequence). CDR3 size: 13 residues. CDR3 nucleotide sequence: TGTGCCAGCAACGACAGGGGGCAAGAGGCCCAGTACTTC. Encoded protein: CASNDRGQEAQYF.

This clone was detected a few times. The chain recombines TRBV5-5 with TRBJ2-5; 10 bases map to TRBD2. The CDR3 contains 17 residues. Germline V gene sequence: CDR1 SGHKS, CDR2 YYEKEE (reference sequence). The junction had 14 bases not matched to a gene; V was cut back by 4 bases and J by 5 bases. Here the CDR3 reads CASSQGTLAGVGETQYF. The CDR3 DNA sequence: TGTGCCAGCAGCCAAGGGACCCTAGCGGGAGTGGGGGAGACCCAGTACTTC. The variable domain in full, with the rest retrieved from reference TRBV5-5 and TRBJ2-5, is DAGVTQSPTHLIKTRGQQVTLRCSPISGHKSVSWYQQVLGQGPQFIFQYYEKEERGRGNFPDRFSARQFPNYSSELNVNALLLGDSALYLCASSQGTLAGVGETQYFGPGTRLLVL.

Here the CDR3 DNA reads TGTGCCAGCAGTGGAGTAGCGGTCTCCGGGGGGACCCAGTACTTC. Translated, it gives CASSGVAVSGGTQYF. The V call is TRBV2, the J call TRBJ2-5, with D maybe TRBD2 (6 bases). This CDR3 region has 15 residues. Trimming stripped 4 bases from V and 7 bases from J, with 19 bases between. Germline V CDR1 and CDR2: SNHLY, FYNNEI.

V and J are TRBV7-6 and TRBJ2-1; the match to TRBD1 covers 9 bases. The length of the CDR3 is 18 residues. The V segment lost 1 base and the J segment 5 bases; nucleotides outside the gene matches: 12. The V gene's germline CDR1 is SGHVS and CDR2 FNYEAQ. The CDR3 DNA is TGTGCCAGCAGCTTAGGGTCCTCACAGGGGGCCTTGAACAATGAGCAGTTCTTC. This gives the protein CASSLGSSQGALNNEQFF.

A single count supports this clone. This sequence joins TRBV19 and TRBJ2-3; TRBD1 is a possible D gene (6 bases). The V end was cut by 5 bases, the J end by 2 bases, with 11 bases between. Germline V gene data show CDR1 as LNHDA and CDR2 as SQIVND (reference sequence). The CDR3 sequence is 14 residues long. CDR3 sequence reads: CASSSQGFTDTQYF. As DNA, the CDR3 is TGTGCCAGTAGTTCACAGGGTTTCACAGATACGCAGTATTTT. The full variable domain, its missing parts supplied by reference TRBV19 and TRBJ2-3, is DGGITQSPKYLFRKEGQNVTLSCEQNLNHDAMYWYRQDPGQGLRLIYYSQIVNDFQKGDIAEGYSVSREKKESFPLTVTSAQKNPTAFYLCASSSQGFTDTQYFGPGTRLTVL.

The rearrangement uses TRBV9 and TRBJ2-1; TRBD2 matches at 8 bases. V gave up 3 bases and J gave up 4 bases; unmatched junction bases: 6. The CDR3 sequence is 15 residues long. The germline V gene encodes CDR1 SGDLS and CDR2 YYNGEE. The CDR3 sequence is CASSERGRRYNEQFF. CDR3 bases: TGTGCCAGCAGCGAGCGGGGGCGGAGATACAATGAGCAGTTCTTC.

The rearrangement uses TRBV7-8 and TRBJ2-4, with 8 bases matching TRBD1. The V gene's germline CDR1 is SGHVS and CDR2 FQNEAQ. The length of the CDR3 is 15 residues. Unmatched junction bases numbered 4, after V lost 3 bases and J lost 3 bases. CDR3 sequence (DNA): TGTGCCAGCAGCTTCAGGACAGGGTTCAAAAACATTCAGTACTTC. Protein product: CASSFRTGFKNIQYF.

The chain combines TRBV11-3 with TRBJ2-7, with 8 positions matching TRBD1. V shed 5 bases and J 3 bases; nucleotides not matched to a gene: 6. Looked up from germline, CDR1 is SGHNT and CDR2 is YENEEA. The CDR3 spans 14 residues. CDR3: CASSPTGGNYEQYF. Here the CDR3 DNA reads TGTGCCAGCAGCCCTACAGGGGGAAACTACGAGCAGTACTTC.

A note on this clone: Distinct nucleotide sequences in the sample also encode this CDR3. This CDR3 reads CASSEGRGQPQHF. The CDR3 nucleotides are TGTGCCAGCAGTGAGGGGAGGGGGCAGCCCCAGCATTTT. This chain uses TRBV2 with TRBJ1-5; possibly TRBD1 for D (6 bases). This CDR3 spans 13 amino acids. V gave up 3 bases and J gave up 7 bases, with 10 bases separating them. CDR1 and CDR2 from the germline V gene are SNHLY and FYNNEI. The whole variable domain, remainder taken from reference TRBV2 and TRBJ1-5, is EPEVTQTPSHQVTQMGQEVILRCVPISNHLYFYWYRQILGQKVEFLVSFYNNEISEKSEIFDDQFSVERPDGSNFTLKIRSTKLEDSAMYFCASSEGRGQPQHFGDGTRLSIL.

DNA of the CDR3: TGTGCCAGCAGTTTATCGGCGGGGGGTACCCCCCTCCACTTT. Translation gives CASSLSAGGTPLHF. The chain uses TRBV27 and TRBJ1-6, with TRBD1 as a possible D gene (5 bases). Trimming removed 0 bases at V and 13 bases at J, with 13 bases between. This CDR3 has 14 residues. Per germline, CDR1 MNHEY and CDR2 SMNVEV (reference sequence).

This chain uses TRBV7-3 with TRBJ2-1; a possible D gene is TRBD2 (6 bases). The germline gives CDR1 SGHTA, CDR2 FQGTGA. Trimming cost V 5 bases and J 3 bases, with 11 bases left between them. The CDR3 sequence is 14 residues long. The CDR3 loop is CASSQASDYNEQFF. Here the CDR3 DNA reads TGTGCCAGCAGCCAGGCTAGCGACTACAATGAGCAGTTCTTC.

The rearrangement joins TRBV7-2 to TRBJ2-1; no definite D call. Germline lookup yields CDR1 SGHTA and CDR2 FQGNSA. The germline V and J ends were trimmed by 2 bases and 2 bases, with 10 bases remaining between them. This CDR3 spans 15 amino acids. The CDR3 DNA follows: TGTGCCAGCAGCTTAAGTGCGACACCCTACAATGAGCAGTTCTTC. This sequence encodes CASSLSATPYNEQFF.

The genes are TRBV30 and TRBJ1-2, with a tentative D call TRBD1 (5 bases). V was pared by 0 bases and J by 8 bases, with 13 bases between. Germline V gene data show CDR1 as GTSNPN and CDR2 as SVGIG (reference sequence). The CDR3 spans 13 residues. CDR3 DNA: TGTGCCTGGAGTGTATTTCAGGGAATAGGCTACACCTTC. The encoded protein is CAWSVFQGIGYTF.

The genes are TRBV9 and TRBJ2-3; unclear D gene. The CDR3 covers 12 residues. The V end was cut by 0 bases, the J end by 5 bases, with 4 bases between. Per germline, CDR1 SGDLS and CDR2 YYNGEE. The CDR3, as DNA: TGTGCCAGCAGCGTAGATAGAGATACGCAGTATTTT. This gives the protein CASSVDRDTQYF.

The rearrangement links TRBV19 to TRBJ1-5, with unresolved D. CDR3 length: 14 amino acids. Trimming took off 5 bases at V and 4 bases at J, with 12 bases between the two ends. Germline CDR1 LNHDA, CDR2 SQIVND (reference sequence). The CDR3 is CASSPRAWNQPQHF. Here the CDR3 DNA reads TGTGCCAGTAGTCCTCGAGCGTGGAATCAGCCCCAGCATTTT.

The chain uses TRBV6-5 and TRBJ1-6; D is unclear. Germline assignment: CDR1 MNHEY and CDR2 SVGAGI. CDR3 length: 14 residues. V dropped 0 bases and J dropped 7 bases, with 7 bases sitting between them. The CDR3 region is CASSYSTGNSPLHF. The DNA of the CDR3 is TGTGCCAGCAGTTACTCGACGGGAAATTCACCCCTCCACTTT.

The CDR3 reads CASSQDRGARGGELFF. CDR3 sequence (DNA): TGCGCCAGCAGCCAAGATCGGGGGGCCAGAGGCGGGGAGCTGTTTTTT. The chain couples TRBV4-3 to TRBJ2-2; TRBD2 might be the D (7 bases). Per the germline V gene, CDR1 is LGHNA and CDR2 is YSLEER. V lost 0 bases and J lost 7, with 15 bases in between. CDR3 length: 16 residues.

The chain recombines TRBV5-6 with TRBJ2-3; 8 bases fit TRBD2. Trimming cost V 0 bases and J 1 base; bases outside gene matches: 4. Germline CDR1 is SGHDT and CDR2 is YYEEEE. This CDR3 region has 16 residues. The CDR3 reads CASSLVRLARTDTQYF. The CDR3 DNA reads as TGTGCCAGCAGCTTGGTGCGACTAGCGCGCACAGATACGCAGTATTTT.

The count of this clone is one. This rearrangement joins TRBV19 to TRBJ2-7, with D possibly matching TRBD1 (6 bases). In germline, CDR1 is LNHDA, CDR2 SQIVND (reference sequence). V lost 3 bases and J lost 3, with 15 bases in between. The CDR3 has 15 amino acids. CDR3 loop: CASSIGRQAHYEQYF. CDR3 in DNA: TGTGCCAGTAGTATCGGTCGACAGGCCCACTACGAGCAGTACTTC.